Shown below are 25 T cell receptor beta chains from a single sample sequenced in a study of cytomegalovirus exposure and HLA in healthy donors. PCR amplification relied on 60 Vbeta primers (plus 13 Jbeta primers). Here immunoSEQ multiplex PCR was the method, and the copy in TCRdb shows in-frame clones only, minus some. The profile shows over 75,000 clones, roughly 86% of them singletons. Sequenced input: PBMCs. These receptors all stem from a man aged 30 to 39 in good health and CMV-seropositive.

This clone has only one observation. The chain is built from TRBV28 and TRBJ2-7, with 7 bases matching TRBD1. The CDR3 length is 11 residues. The V and J ends lost 3 bases and 11 bases, in that order; junction bases with no gene match: 4. The germline CDR1 and CDR2 sequences are MDHEN and SYDVKM. The CDR3 here is CASSFDRVKYF. CDR3 bases: TGTGCCAGCAGTTTTGACAGGGTGAAGTACTTC.

The chain employs TRBV25-1 and TRBJ1-5; maybe TRBD1 (5 bases). The germline V gene encodes CDR1 MGHDK and CDR2 SYGVNS. The CDR3 loop spans 15 amino acids. CDR3 coding DNA: TGTGCGACCTCTTCGGGGGAGGGATGCAATCAGCCCCAGCATTTT. Residues: CATSSGEGCNQPQHF.

The chain joins TRBV5-4 to TRBJ1-2; the match to TRBD1 covers 9 bases. From germline, CDR1 is SGHNT and CDR2 YYREEE (reference sequence). This CDR3 has 14 residues. The V gene end was trimmed by 4 bases and the J gene end by 4 bases; junction bases not matched to a gene: 5. This CDR3 reads CASSPDRGLYGYTF. The CDR3 region has the DNA TGTGCCAGCAGCCCGGACAGGGGCCTCTATGGCTACACCTTC.

The V gene is TRBV7-5, the J gene TRBJ2-1; the listed D gene, TRBD2, was not tested against the DNA. TRBV7-5 represents a pseudogene. The CDR3 loop spans 15 amino acids. The CDR3 sequence: CVRSLVVSADNEQFF. In DNA form, the CDR3 reads TGTGTCAGAAGCTTAGTGGTAAGCGCCGACAATGAGCAGTTCTTC.

The table lists this clone with a count of one. This sequence joins TRBV5-1 and TRBJ2-4; TRBD2 matches at 11 bases. The CDR3 runs to 17 residues. J lost 5 bases, V lost 8 bases, and 15 bases had no gene match. The germline V gene encodes CDR1 SGHRS and CDR2 YFSETQ. The CDR3, as DNA: TGCGCCAGTCGAGAAAGGCTAGCGGGAGGAGAGGAAAACATTCAGTACTTC. Amino acid sequence: CASRERLAGGEENIQYF.

The chain employs TRBV29-1 and TRBJ2-7; TRBD2 matches 9 bases. The CDR3 sequence is 12 residues long. V was clipped by 6 bases and J by 2 bases; unmatched bases: 2. Germline CDR1 and CDR2: SQVTM and ANQGSEA. This CDR3 is CSVRTSAYEQYF. Written as DNA, the CDR3 is TGCAGCGTACGGACTAGCGCCTACGAGCAGTACTTC.

Here the CDR3 reads CASSFCRPSPGEKLFF. In DNA, the CDR3 is TGTGCCAGCAGCTTTTGTCGTCCCAGCCCGGGAGAAAAACTGTTTTTT. This chain uses TRBV5-4 with TRBJ1-4, with D uncertain. The CDR3 runs to 16 residues. The V gene's germline CDR1 is SGHNT and CDR2 YYREEE (reference sequence). V lost 2 bases, J lost 8 bases, and 19 bases lay in between.

The V call is TRBV10-3, the J call TRBJ2-4; weak D call: TRBD1 (5 bases). This CDR3 has 16 amino acids. V was trimmed by 0 bases and J by 0 bases, leaving 9 bases between them. CDR1 and CDR2 from the germline V gene are ENHRY and SYGVKD. For the CDR3, the DNA is TGTGCCATCAGTGAGTCTATACAGGTAGCCAAAAACATTCAGTACTTC. Protein product: CAISESIQVAKNIQYF.

The chain links TRBV13 to TRBJ1-1; 8 bases align to TRBD1. This CDR3 is 15 amino acids long. In germline, CDR1 is PRHDT, CDR2 FYEKMQ (reference sequence). Trimming removed 4 bases from V and 3 bases from J; junction bases left unmatched: 7. The CDR3, as DNA: TGTGCCAGCAGCTCCCCCCCAGGGGGCCACACTGAAGCTTTCTTT. As protein: CASSSPPGGHTEAFF.

The chain employs TRBV27 and TRBJ2-7; maybe TRBD2 (5 bases). Trimming cost V 8 bases and J 3 bases, with 8 bases left between them. This CDR3 is built from 11 residues. Germline CDR1 MNHEY, CDR2 SMNVEV (reference sequence). The CDR3 DNA sequence: TGTGCCAGCGCCGAGGGCTACGAGCAGTACTTC. Translation gives CASAEGYEQYF.

This clone has a single count. Written as DNA, the CDR3 is TGTGCCAGCAGCACGAGGACAGGGAAGAACACCGGGGAGCTGTTTTTT. Its protein is CASSTRTGKNTGELFF. The rearrangement uses TRBV21-1 and TRBJ2-2; TRBD1, the table's D call, was not compared with the DNA. TRBV21-1 is flagged as a pseudogene. This CDR3 spans 16 amino acids.

The CDR3 coding sequence is TGTGCCAGTCCAGACCAGGGGGTATCCGGGGAGCTGTTTTTT. Translation gives CASPDQGVSGELFF. The chain couples TRBV27 to TRBJ2-2; 7 bases match TRBD1. The CDR3 length is 14 residues. Trimming took 9 bases from V and 6 from J; bases not matched to a gene: 10. The germline V gene encodes CDR1 MNHEY and CDR2 SMNVEV (reference sequence).

The chain couples TRBV7-3 to TRBJ2-1, with 13 positions matching TRBD2. The ends lost 2 bases at V and 4 bases at J; junction bases unmatched: 5. Per germline, CDR1 SGHTA and CDR2 FQGTGA. This CDR3 has 17 residues. The CDR3 nucleotides read TGTGCCAGCAGCTTAGGGGGACTAGCGGGATCGTACAATGAGCAGTTCTTC. The encoded protein is CASSLGGLAGSYNEQFF.

This clone was detected once. The genes are TRBV10-3 and TRBJ2-1; TRBD1 matches at 8 bases. The CDR3 is 13 residues long. Germline CDR1 ENHRY, CDR2 SYGVKD. Trimming took 11 bases from V and 8 from J; bases not matched to a gene: 11. CDR3 region: CALRQGLGDEQFF. In DNA, the CDR3 is TGTGCCCTCCGACAGGGGCTAGGCGATGAGCAGTTCTTC.

This rearrangement joins TRBV4-1 to TRBJ1-2; no firm D call. Germline CDR1 reads MGHRA; CDR2 reads YSYEKL. The CDR3 spans 12 residues. V dropped 0 bases and J dropped 5 bases, with 4 bases sitting between them. This CDR3 is CASSQDSYGYTF. The CDR3 nucleotides are TGCGCCAGCAGCCAAGATTCATATGGCTACACCTTC.

Only one count was recorded for this clone. The chain has TRBV29-1 and TRBJ2-7; D remains unclear. The V and J ends lost 2 bases and 2 bases respectively, with 19 bases between them. This CDR3 is built from 16 residues. Germline V lookup: CDR1 SQVTM, CDR2 ANQGSEA. The CDR3 region is CSVESPSDLFPYEQYF. The CDR3 DNA reads TGCAGCGTTGAATCCCCCAGCGACCTTTTCCCCTACGAGCAGTACTTC.

The V gene is TRBV10-1, the J gene TRBJ2-3, with unresolved D. V lost 3 bases and J 3 bases, leaving 7 bases between the germline ends. The CDR3 consists of 13 residues. Per the germline V gene, CDR1 is WNHNN and CDR2 is SYGVQD (reference sequence). The CDR3 coding sequence is TGCGCCAGCAGTGATGGTGCGACAGATACGCAGTATTTT. The encoded protein is CASSDGATDTQYF.

The V and J genes are TRBV5-1 and TRBJ2-5; 13 bases agree with TRBD2. Germline assignment: CDR1 SGHRS and CDR2 YFSETQ. J lost 5 bases, V lost 4 bases, and 8 bases had no gene match. The CDR3 contains 16 residues. The CDR3 DNA reads as TGCGCCAGCAGCAGGGGACTAGCGGGGTCCATTGAGACCCAGTACTTC. Translated: CASSRGLAGSIETQYF.

The chain recombines TRBV19 with TRBJ2-7; D may be TRBD1 (6 bases). This CDR3 spans 14 amino acids. V lost 5 bases and J lost 6, with 17 bases in between. Looked up from germline, CDR1 is LNHDA and CDR2 is SQIVND (reference sequence). CDR3 sequence: CASSFETGDSEQYF. DNA of the CDR3: TGTGCCAGTAGTTTCGAGACAGGCGACTCCGAGCAGTACTTC.

The chain links TRBV28 to TRBJ2-7; possible D gene TRBD2, 6 bases. V lost 7 bases and J lost 3, with 19 bases in between. There are 15 residues in the CDR3. The germline CDR1 and CDR2 sequences are MDHEN and SYDVKM. The chain's CDR3 is CASTFRTGLSYEQYF. CDR3 in DNA: TGTGCCAGCACATTTAGAACGGGACTGAGCTACGAGCAGTACTTC.

The V gene is TRBV27, the J gene TRBJ2-2; 10 bases are a match to TRBD2. This CDR3 is 16 amino acids long. V dropped 5 bases and J dropped 7; count of bases not matched to a gene: 10. From germline, CDR1 is MNHEY and CDR2 SMNVEV (reference sequence). The CDR3 is CASSRTSGRTFGELFF. DNA for the CDR3: TGTGCCAGCAGTAGGACTAGCGGACGAACATTCGGGGAGCTGTTTTTT.

This chain uses TRBV7-8 with TRBJ2-3, with D perhaps matching TRBD1 (6 bases). Germline V lookup: CDR1 SGHVS, CDR2 FQNEAQ. The CDR3 covers 15 residues. V was pared by 2 bases and J by 6 bases, with 15 bases between. CDR3 DNA sequence: TGTGCCAGCAGCTTACACAGGAACCAGGGGGATACGCAGTATTTT. Amino acids: CASSLHRNQGDTQYF.

This sequence joins TRBV9 and TRBJ1-2; D remains unclear. The CDR3 has 13 amino acids. The germline CDR1 and CDR2 sequences are SGDLS and YYNGEE. V was pared by 2 bases and J by 7 bases, with 12 bases between. CDR3 amino acids: CASSVSGYTGYTF. DNA for the CDR3: TGTGCCAGCAGCGTTTCGGGTTATACTGGCTACACCTTC. The full variable domain, completed using reference TRBV9 and TRBJ1-2, is DSGVTQTPKHLITATGQRVTLRCSPRSGDLSVYWYQQSLDQGLQFLIQYYNGEERAKGNILERFSAQQFPDLHSELNLSSLELGDSALYFCASSVSGYTGYTFGSGTRLTVV.

J is TRBJ2-1 and V is TRBV5-1, with 9 bases identical to TRBD2. This CDR3 is 15 amino acids long. Trimming cost V 4 bases and J 4 bases; bases outside gene matches: 6. The V gene's germline CDR1 is SGHRS and CDR2 YFSETQ. DNA for the CDR3: TGCGCCAGCAGCCAGACTAGCGGCACGTACAATGAGCAGTTCTTC. This sequence encodes CASSQTSGTYNEQFF.

The chain recombines TRBV2 with TRBJ2-7; D may be TRBD1 (6 bases). Germline CDR1 reads SNHLY; CDR2 reads FYNNEI. CDR3 length equals 14 residues. Trimming left V 11 bases short and J 4 bases short, with 21 bases between. CDR3 in amino acids: CAGRPWGQSYEQYF. CDR3 nucleotide sequence: TGTGCCGGAAGACCCTGGGGGCAGTCTTACGAGCAGTACTTC.